This paragraph reports one T cell receptor beta chain. Its antigen is undetermined. This CDR3 has 18 amino acids. The germline CDR1 and CDR2 sequences are SGHDT and YYEEEE. V lost 4 bases, J lost 0 bases, and 10 bases stayed unmatched. This record belongs to a study of cytomegalovirus exposure and HLA in healthy donors. Study findings and constraints: Excluded were some V segments that proved indistinguishable, including TRBV6-2 and TRBV6-3. Three chains linked to CMV were shown in vitro to be specific for CMV antigens. TCR beta V- and J-gene trimming, according to a later analysis, was linked to a missense DCLRE1C variant. Likely technical artifact: a cluster of highly shared sequence variants.

PCR involved 60 Vbeta and 13 Jbeta primers. Clones were read by immunoSEQ multiplex PCR, and TCRdb kept only the in-frame ones, dropping some. The sample consists of some 130,000 clones, approximately 74% of them appearing once. V usage is TRBV5-6 and J usage is TRBJ2-6; 7 nucleotides agree with TRBD1. The TCR comes from a male donor in good health and CMV-seronegative. The source material was PBMCs. The CDR3 DNA sequence: TGTGCCAGCAGCCCCCTGACAGGGCAAAGCTCTGGGGCCAACGTCCTGACTTTC. Amino acids: CASSPLTGQSSGANVLTF.